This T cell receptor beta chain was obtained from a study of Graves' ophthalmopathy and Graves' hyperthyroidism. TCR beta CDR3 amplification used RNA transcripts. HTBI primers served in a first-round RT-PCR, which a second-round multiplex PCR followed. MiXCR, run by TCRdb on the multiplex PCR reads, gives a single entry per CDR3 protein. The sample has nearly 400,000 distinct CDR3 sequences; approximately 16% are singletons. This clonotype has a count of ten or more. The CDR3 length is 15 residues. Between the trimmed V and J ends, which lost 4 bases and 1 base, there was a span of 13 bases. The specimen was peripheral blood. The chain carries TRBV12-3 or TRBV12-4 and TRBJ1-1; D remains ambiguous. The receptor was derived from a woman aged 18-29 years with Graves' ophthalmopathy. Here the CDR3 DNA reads TGTGCCAGCAGTTCCCCGGGCTCCCCGAACACTGAAGCTTTCTTT. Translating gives CASSSPGSPNTEAFF.